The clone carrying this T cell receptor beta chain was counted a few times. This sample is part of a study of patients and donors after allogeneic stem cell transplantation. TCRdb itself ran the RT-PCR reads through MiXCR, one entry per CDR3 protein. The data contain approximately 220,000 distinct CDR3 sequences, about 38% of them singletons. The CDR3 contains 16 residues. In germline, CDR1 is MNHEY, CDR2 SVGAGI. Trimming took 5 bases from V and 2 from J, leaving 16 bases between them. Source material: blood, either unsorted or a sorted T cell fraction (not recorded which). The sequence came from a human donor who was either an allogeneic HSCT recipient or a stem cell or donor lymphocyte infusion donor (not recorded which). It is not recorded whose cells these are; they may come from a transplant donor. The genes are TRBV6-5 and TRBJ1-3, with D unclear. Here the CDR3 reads CASSGPRAGTGNTIYF. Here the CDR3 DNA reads TGTGCCAGCAGTGGACCTAGGGCGGGAACTGGAAACACCATATATTTT.